These 11 T cell receptor beta chains were all obtained from the same sample, sequenced in a study of CD8+ T cells in alopecia areata. Documented treatment: oral pan-JAK inhibitor, 5-10 mg twice daily. Following extraction, RNA underwent reverse transcription to cDNA, which served as the sequencing template. Data came from immunoSEQ multiplex PCR; TCRdb stores just in-frame clones and leaves some out. The table has approximately 170,000 clones, 60% to 70% seen once. The starting material was CD4+ T cells sorted from blood, obtained at week 4, from a patient treated with tofacitinib. These receptors were collected from a human donor with alopecia areata.

The chain is built from TRBV27 and TRBJ2-4, with a weak D call TRBD2 (6 bases). Per germline, CDR1 MNHEY and CDR2 SMNVEV (reference sequence). Trimming removed 5 bases from V and 1 base from J, with 18 bases in between. The CDR3 totals 17 residues. CDR3 amino acids: CASSPKVGLTAKNIQYF. Written as DNA, the CDR3 is TGTGCCAGCAGTCCTAAAGTGGGACTGACCGCCAAAAACATTCAGTACTTC.

The J gene is TRBJ2-1, the V gene TRBV2, with D possibly being TRBD2 (5 bases). Germline V CDR1 and CDR2: SNHLY, FYNNEI. The CDR3 has 12 residues. V dropped 8 bases and J dropped 10 bases, with 15 bases sitting between them. CDR3 sequence: CASDNGLAEQFF. CDR3 nucleotides: TGTGCCAGCGATAATGGACTCGCGGAGCAGTTCTTC.

This clone is medium-sized within its sample. The rearrangement links TRBV5-1 to TRBJ2-7, with 8 bases matching TRBD1. V trimming: 3 bases; J trimming: 3 bases; junction bases outside the gene matches: 14. The CDR3 loop spans 17 amino acids. Germline CDR1 reads SGHRS; CDR2 reads YFSETQ. CDR3 in DNA: TGCGCCAGCAGCTCAAGCCCCGGGAGACAGGGGCTCTACGAGCAGTACTTC. Encoded protein: CASSSSPGRQGLYEQYF. The variable domain in full, completed from reference TRBV5-1 and TRBJ2-7, reads KAGVTQTPRYLIKTRGQQVTLSCSPISGHRSVSWYQQTPGQGLQFLFEYFSETQRNKGNFPGRFSGRQFSNSRSEMNVSTLELGDSALYLCASSSSPGRQGLYEQYFGPGTRLTVT.

This chain connects TRBV5-1 to TRBJ2-2; 8 nucleotides agree with TRBD1. The germline gives CDR1 SGHRS, CDR2 YFSETQ. The CDR3 has 15 residues. V shed 2 bases, J shed 4 bases, and the junction held 4 bases outside the gene matches. For the CDR3, the DNA is TGCGCCAGCAGCTTAGACAGGGGATCCACCGGGGAGCTGTTTTTT. Residues: CASSLDRGSTGELFF. The full variable domain, its missing parts supplied by reference TRBV5-1 and TRBJ2-2, is KAGVTQTPRYLIKTRGQQVTLSCSPISGHRSVSWYQQTPGQGLQFLFEYFSETQRNKGNFPGRFSGRQFSNSRSEMNVSTLELGDSALYLCASSLDRGSTGELFFGEGSRLTVL.

The chain links TRBV29-1 to TRBJ2-1; tentatively, D is TRBD1 or TRBD2 (6 bases each). Trimming removed 4 bases at V and 7 bases at J, with 17 bases between. The CDR3 loop spans 14 amino acids. From germline, CDR1 is SQVTM and CDR2 ANQGSEA. CDR3 sequence reads: CSVGEPGAGNEQFF. For the CDR3, the DNA is TGCAGCGTTGGTGAGCCAGGGGCGGGGAATGAGCAGTTCTTC.

The CDR3 loop reads CASSLDRNQPQHF. The DNA for the CDR3 is TGTGCCAGCTCCCTTGACAGGAATCAGCCCCAGCATTTT. The rearrangement links TRBV18 to TRBJ1-5; a possible D gene is TRBD1 (6 bases). Looked up from germline, CDR1 is KGHSH and CDR2 is LQKENI. The V and J ends lost 6 bases and 4 bases respectively, with 10 bases between them. The CDR3 totals 13 residues. The complete variable domain, with remaining parts taken from reference TRBV18 and TRBJ1-5, reads NAGVMQNPRHLVRRRGQEARLRCSPMKGHSHVYWYRQLPEEGLKFMVYLQKENIIDESGMPKERFSAEFPKEGPSILRIQQVVRGDSAAYFCASSLDRNQPQHFGDGTRLSIL.

V and J are TRBV7-8 and TRBJ2-3; 8 nucleotides match TRBD2. The V segment lost 3 bases and the J segment 0 bases; nucleotides outside the gene matches: 2. This CDR3 comprises 15 residues. Germline CDR1 and CDR2: SGHVS and FQNEAQ. CDR3 DNA sequence: TGTGCCAGCAGCTTCGCTAGCGGGAGCACAGATACGCAGTATTTT. Amino acids: CASSFASGSTDTQYF. The full variable domain, its missing parts supplied by reference TRBV7-8 and TRBJ2-3, is GAGVSQSPRYKVAKRGQDVALRCDPISGHVSLFWYQQALGQGPEFLTYFQNEAQLDKSGLPSDRFFAERPEGSVSTLKIQRTQQEDSAVYLCASSFASGSTDTQYFGPGTRLTVL.

J is TRBJ2-1 and V is TRBV27; D not resolved. CDR3 length: 13 amino acids. The V end lost 8 bases, the J end lost 2 bases, and 10 bases lay between the germline ends. Germline lookup yields CDR1 MNHEY and CDR2 SMNVEV (reference sequence). In DNA form, the CDR3 reads TGTGCCAGCCGTCGGCCCGCCTACAATGAGCAGTTCTTC. Translating it yields CASRRPAYNEQFF.

The V and J genes are TRBV7-9 and TRBJ1-5; a weak D match, TRBD1 (5 bases). The germline V gene has CDR1 SEHNR and CDR2 FQNEAQ (reference sequence). This CDR3 has 13 residues. V lost 3 bases, J lost 9 bases, and 12 bases lay in between. The CDR3 protein is CASSFDGQGPQHF. The CDR3 coding sequence is TGTGCCAGCAGCTTCGACGGTCAGGGGCCCCAGCATTTT. Full variable domain (missing parts from reference TRBV7-9 and TRBJ1-5): DTGVSQNPRHKITKRGQNVTFRCDPISEHNRLYWYRQTLGQGPEFLTYFQNEAQLEKSRLLSDRFSAERPKGSFSTLEIQRTEQGDSAMYLCASSFDGQGPQHFGDGTRLSIL.

Only a few counts were recorded for this clone. This rearrangement joins TRBV11-2 to TRBJ2-7; no firm D call. The V and J ends lost 5 bases and 0 bases respectively, with 11 bases between them. This CDR3 region has 14 residues. CDR1 and CDR2 (germline): SGHAT, FQNNGV. The CDR3 region has the DNA TGTGCCAGCAGCCTCCAATGGCCCTCCTACGAGCAGTACTTC. Translating gives CASSLQWPSYEQYF.

This clone has just a few counts. The rearrangement links TRBV4-1 to TRBJ2-2; 9 bases fit TRBD2. CDR1 and CDR2 from the germline V gene are MGHRA and YSYEKL. The V gene end was trimmed by 5 bases and the J gene end by 0 bases; junction bases not matched to a gene: 4. CDR3 size: 16 residues. CDR3 sequence (DNA): TGCGCCAGCAGCTTGGCTAGCGGGGCGAACACCGGGGAGCTGTTTTTT. This encodes CASSLASGANTGELFF.